The source of this TCR beta chain is a study of blood T cell repertoires in COVID-19. Whole-study context: Researchers got acute and convalescent COVID-19 samples from the United States, Italy and Spain. PBMCs, B-cell-depleted T cells, or T cells provided the cDNA or gDNA that made up the material.

With 0 bases clipped from V and 2 bases from J, the junction kept 0 bases outside the gene matches. This CDR3 region has 14 residues. CDR1 and CDR2 (germline): SGHTA, FQGNSA. The repertoire was sequenced with immunoSEQ multiplex PCR; TCRdb's copy has only in-frame clones and lacks some. The sample shows about 140,000 clones, roughly 86% of them seen only once. Sequencing was done on a sample of peripheral blood. The V call is TRBV7-2, the J call TRBJ2-7; 8 bases line up with TRBD2. This clonotype was obtained from a woman aged 60-75 years with acute or convalescent COVID-19. Here the CDR3 DNA reads TGTGCCAGCAGCTTAGCCGGGGGGGCCTACGAGCAGTACTTC. Translating gives CASSLAGGAYEQYF.